A single sample is the source of the 19 T cell receptor beta chains below, sequenced in a study of OX40 agonist ivuxolimab in advanced cancers. Measured with immunoSEQ multiplex PCR; TCRdb has only the in-frame clones, and not every one. The data hold some 67,000 clones, with roughly 88% observed a single time. Sequencing used CD4+ or CD8+ T cells sorted from blood, obtained in a trial of the OX40 agonist ivuxolimab. Receptors originate from an adult with an advanced solid tumor such as melanoma, head and neck, liver or kidney cancer.

To note about this clone: A junction end diverges from the germline sequence, so it may reflect a read error. The rearrangement uses TRBV7-2 and TRBJ1-1; maybe TRBD1 (6 bases). Germline V lookup: CDR1 SGHTA, CDR2 FQGNSA. The CDR3 consists of 13 residues. CDR3 bases: TGTGCCAGCAGCTTCGGCTCCGGACAGCCCTTCCTATTT. Translated, it gives CASSFGSGQPFLF.

This clone appeared a single time. The chain joins TRBV6-1 to TRBJ2-2; TRBD2 aligns across 11 bases. V was pared by 7 bases and J by 7 bases, with 8 bases of the junction left unmatched. The CDR3 is made up of 15 amino acids. Germline loops: CDR1 MNHNS, CDR2 SASEGT. The CDR3 DNA reads TGTGCCAGCACTGGATTAGCGGGAGGGGTCGGGGAGCTGTTTTTT. Its translation is CASTGLAGGVGELFF.

The genes are TRBV5-1 and TRBJ2-5; D is uncertain. The CDR3 spans 15 residues. V gave up 0 bases and J gave up 1 base, with 10 bases separating them. Germline V lookup: CDR1 SGHRS, CDR2 YFSETQ. CDR3 in DNA: TGCGCCAGCAGCTTGGAGGTGGCCGTCCAAGAGACCCAGTACTTC. Its protein is CASSLEVAVQETQYF.

V gene TRBV2 combines with J gene TRBJ2-1; 11 positions agree with TRBD2. Germline V gives CDR1 SNHLY, CDR2 FYNNEI. V shed 3 bases, J shed 4 bases, and the junction held 5 bases outside the gene matches. The length of the CDR3 is 16 residues. The CDR3 DNA is TGTGCCAGCAGTGATTCACTAGCGGGAGAATACAATGAGCAGTTCTTC. Its translation: CASSDSLAGEYNEQFF.

Note on this clone: Other DNA sequences from this sample encode an identical CDR3 as well. The chain joins TRBV7-7 to TRBJ2-3, with 8 bases that match TRBD1. J lost 4 bases, V lost 5 bases, and 2 bases had no gene match. The germline V gene has CDR1 SSHAT and CDR2 FNYEAQ (reference sequence). The CDR3 extends over 13 amino acids. In nucleotides, the CDR3 is TGTGCCAGCAGCCGACAGGGGCCAGATACGCAGTATTTT. It yields the protein CASSRQGPDTQYF.

The genes are TRBV5-4 and TRBJ2-1; TRBD2 matches 8 bases. CDR1 and CDR2 from the germline V gene are SGHNT and YYREEE (reference sequence). The CDR3 sequence is 15 residues long. With V trimmed by 1 base and J by 9 bases, 9 bases remained unmatched. CDR3 amino acids: CASSLSSGRYTEQFF. In nucleotides, the CDR3 is TGTGCCAGCAGCTTGTCCAGCGGGAGATATACTGAGCAGTTCTTC.

The rearrangement uses TRBV4-2 and TRBJ2-5; unclear D gene. Germline-derived CDR1 and CDR2 are LGHNA and YNFKEQ. The CDR3 runs to 14 residues. V dropped 0 bases and J dropped 1 base, with 6 bases sitting between them. Here the CDR3 DNA reads TGTGCCAGCAGCCAAGAGGTCCGCCAAGAGACCCAGTACTTC. It translates to CASSQEVRQETQYF.

This chain connects TRBV6-6 to TRBJ2-3; D is unresolved. Trimming took 0 bases from V and 6 from J, leaving 10 bases between them. The CDR3 covers 14 residues. Per germline, CDR1 MNHNY and CDR2 SVGAGI (reference sequence). CDR3 coding DNA: TGTGCCAGCAGTTACTCATTAATGGAGGATACGCAGTATTTT. The encoded protein is CASSYSLMEDTQYF.

The rearrangement joins TRBV6-6 to TRBJ1-1; no firm D call. Between the trimmed V and J ends, which lost 6 bases and 4 bases, there was a span of 15 bases. Germline V gene lookup returns CDR1 MNHNY and CDR2 SVGAGI (reference sequence). The length of the CDR3 is 14 residues. Here the CDR3 DNA reads TGTGCCAGCAGGCACCCCGCCCAACCCACTGAAGCTTTCTTT. It specifies CASRHPAQPTEAFF.

V usage is TRBV19 and J usage is TRBJ1-2; D is uncertain. This CDR3 has 13 amino acids. The germline V gene has CDR1 LNHDA and CDR2 SQIVND (reference sequence). V was pared by 4 bases and J by 4 bases, with 10 bases between. CDR3 coding DNA: TGTGCCAGTAGTACGTTCCAGCGCTATGGCTACACCTTC. Protein: CASSTFQRYGYTF.

The rearrangement joins TRBV25-1 to TRBJ1-2; 8 bases match TRBD1. Germline V gene lookup returns CDR1 MGHDK and CDR2 SYGVNS. This CDR3 contains 15 residues. V lost 2 bases, J lost 8 bases, and 10 bases stayed unmatched. The CDR3: CASSELGAGGNGYTF. The DNA of the CDR3 is TGTGCCAGCAGTGAACTAGGGGCAGGGGGCAACGGCTACACCTTC.

The J gene is TRBJ2-7, the V gene TRBV6-5; D tentatively reads TRBD1 or TRBD2 (5 bases each). Germline CDR1 is MNHEY and CDR2 is SVGAGI. There are 15 residues in the CDR3. Deletions cut 6 bases from V and 0 bases from J, with 15 bases between. The CDR3, as DNA: TGTGCCAGCAGCACTAAGGGACGGACCTCCTACGAGCAGTACTTC. Its translation is CASSTKGRTSYEQYF.

The chain joins TRBV2 to TRBJ2-3; 7 bases line up with TRBD2. Germline lookup yields CDR1 SNHLY and CDR2 FYNNEI. J lost 0 bases, V lost 7 bases, and 7 bases had no gene match. The CDR3 covers 15 residues. The CDR3 coding sequence is TGTGCCAGCACTGATGGGGGAGGGAGCACAGATACGCAGTATTTT. Residues: CASTDGGGSTDTQYF. Complete variable domain (other parts from reference TRBV2 and TRBJ2-3): EPEVTQTPSHQVTQMGQEVILRCVPISNHLYFYWYRQILGQKVEFLVSFYNNEISEKSEIFDDQFSVERPDGSNFTLKIRSTKLEDSAMYFCASTDGGGSTDTQYFGPGTRLTVL.

The chain joins TRBV11-3 to TRBJ2-7; no clear D. V was shortened by 0 bases and J by 4 bases, with 10 bases between the two germline ends. In germline, CDR1 is SGHNT, CDR2 YENEEA. The CDR3 has 14 residues. The CDR3 DNA reads as TGTGCCAGCAGCTTAGACGGCACAGATTACGAGCAGTACTTC. Amino acid sequence: CASSLDGTDYEQYF.

This chain connects TRBV28 to TRBJ1-1, with D possibly matching TRBD1 (5 bases). Germline V lookup: CDR1 MDHEN, CDR2 SYDVKM. The germline V and J ends were trimmed by 6 bases and 1 base, with 9 bases remaining between them. The CDR3 length is 13 residues. In nucleotides, the CDR3 is TGTGCCAGCAGGAGCGGACAGAACACTGAAGCTTTCTTT. Protein product: CASRSGQNTEAFF.

J is TRBJ1-6 and V is TRBV11-2; D perhaps matches TRBD1 (5 bases). From germline, CDR1 is SGHAT and CDR2 FQNNGV. The CDR3 consists of 15 residues. V lost 5 bases, J lost 14 bases, and 22 bases lay in between. The CDR3 reads CASSPRQGSSLSLHF. DNA for the CDR3: TGTGCCAGCAGCCCCCGTCAGGGATCGTCGCTGTCCCTCCACTTT.

Worth noting for this clone: Other DNA sequences in the same sample also yield this CDR3. The chain joins TRBV20-1 to TRBJ2-5; D not resolved. This CDR3 is 11 amino acids long. CDR1 and CDR2 (germline): DFQATT, SNEGSKA (reference sequence). Trimming removed 3 bases at V and 5 bases at J, with 7 bases between. CDR3 in amino acids: CSARVGETQYF. CDR3 nucleotide sequence: TGCAGTGCTAGGGTAGGGGAGACCCAGTACTTC.

The chain links TRBV28 to TRBJ1-2; weak D call: TRBD1 (5 bases). Between the trimmed V and J ends, which lost 5 bases and 7 bases, there was a span of 23 bases. This CDR3 comprises 16 residues. Germline loops: CDR1 MDHEN, CDR2 SYDVKM. The CDR3 loop is CASSLLPGPATGGYTF. The DNA for the CDR3 is TGTGCCAGCAGTCTTTTGCCGGGACCAGCTACGGGTGGCTACACCTTC.

The V call is TRBV7-9, the J call TRBJ2-6; the D gene is possibly TRBD1 (6 bases). The CDR3 is 18 residues long. V lost 2 bases and J lost 7, with 21 bases in between. From germline, CDR1 is SEHNR and CDR2 FQNEAQ (reference sequence). The CDR3 loop is CASSLFGQGTLFANVLTF. The CDR3, as DNA: TGTGCCAGCAGCTTATTCGGGCAGGGGACCCTCTTCGCCAACGTCCTGACTTTC. The full variable domain, completed using reference TRBV7-9 and TRBJ2-6, is DTGVSQNPRHKITKRGQNVTFRCDPISEHNRLYWYRQTLGQGPEFLTYFQNEAQLEKSRLLSDRFSAERPKGSFSTLEIQRTEQGDSAMYLCASSLFGQGTLFANVLTFGAGSRLTVL.